This T cell receptor beta chain originates from a study of blood T cell repertoires in COVID-19. The protocol was immunoSEQ multiplex PCR, while the TCRdb copy is restricted to in-frame clones and leaves out a portion. The table shows 390,000 or so clones, with roughly 80% occurring only once. Trimming took 5 bases from V and 8 from J; bases not matched to a gene: 16. CDR3 size: 15 residues. Germline V lookup: CDR1 GTSNPN, CDR2 SVGIG (reference sequence). The source material was PBMCs or T cells enriched from blood (not recorded which). The chain employs TRBV30 and TRBJ1-2; 8 bases map to TRBD1. The TCR comes from a woman aged 45-59 years who had recovered from COVID-19. The CDR3 DNA follows: TGTGCCTGGTTACGACAGGGGACGCCTTCCGGCGGCTACACCTTC. Translation gives CAWLRQGTPSGGYTF.